This TCR beta chain was profiled in a study of blood T cell repertoires in COVID-19. Study-wide context: The United States, Italy and Spain provided the acute and convalescent COVID-19 samples.

Germline CDR1 reads DFQATT; CDR2 reads SNEGSKA (reference sequence). The CDR3 length is 10 residues. Trimming took off 6 bases at V and 8 bases at J, with 10 bases between the two ends. The table came from immunoSEQ multiplex PCR; TCRdb's copy has only in-frame clones and leaves some out. The top ten hold roughly 0.89% of the sample, which has under 250,000 clones, about 90% seen once. Seattle patient enrollment occurred during active infection, with longitudinal follow-up thereafter. The specimen was peripheral blood. This chain joins TRBV20-1 and TRBJ1-2; no clear D gene. The TCR was taken from a young man with COVID-19, enrolled during active disease. The CDR3 DNA reads as TGCAGTGCGCCTGATAGCGGCTACACCTTC. Its protein is CSAPDSGYTF.